This is a list of T cell receptor beta chains from one sample in a study of T cell responses to AZD1222 COVID-19 vaccine. TCRdb's copy holds only in-frame clones and misses some; the assay was immunoSEQ multiplex PCR. The sample shows 120,000 or so clones, roughly nine tenths of them seen only once. This specimen consisted of peripheral blood, obtained on day 0 of AZD1222 vaccination. These receptors all come from an adult in good health. CDR3s include the opening cysteine and the closing phenylalanine or tryptophan. A D gene is named only where the DNA matches it firmly. Clone size is shown for a subset of rows, as once, few, many or a class of expanded clone.

cdr3_aa cdr3_nt j_call clone_size d_call v_call
CATDGQIRETQYF TGTGCCACCGATGGACAGATAAGAGAGACCCAGTACTTC TRBJ2-5 few - TRBV7-9
CASLGLAGSVEQFF TGTGCCAGTTTGGGGCTAGCGGGATCGGTTGAGCAGTTCTTC TRBJ2-1 - TRBD2 TRBV19
CASRRVSGNTIYF TGTGCCAGCAGAAGAGTTTCTGGAAACACCATATATTTT TRBJ1-3 - - TRBV28
CASSLARGSENTEAFF TGTGCCAGCAGCTTGGCCAGGGGGTCCGAGAACACTGAAGCTTTCTTT TRBJ1-1 - TRBD1 TRBV5-8
CASSRGGSYGYTF TGTGCCAGCTCACGGGGTGGGTCATATGGCTACACCTTC TRBJ1-2 once - TRBV7-8
CASSESIRGLAGINEQFF TGTGCCAGCAGTGAATCCATCCGGGGACTAGCGGGGATAAATGAGCAGTTCTTC TRBJ2-1 once TRBD2 TRBV25-1
CASSPRADTQYF TGTGCCAGCTCACCAAGGGCAGATACGCAGTATTTT TRBJ2-3 - - TRBV18
CASSEARGTNEQYF TGTGCCAGCAGTGAAGCCAGGGGAACCAACGAGCAGTACTTC TRBJ2-7 - - TRBV2
CASRPGGPANYGYTF TGTGCCAGCAGACCTGGGGGGCCAGCTAACTATGGCTACACCTTC TRBJ1-2 - - TRBV7-2
CASSDKTVNWGYTF TGTGCCAGCAGTGATAAAACTGTCAATTGGGGCTACACCTTC TRBJ1-2 - - TRBV6-1
CASSQGGNTQYF TGTGCCAGCAGCCAAGGAGGAAATACGCAGTATTTT TRBJ2-3 - - TRBV3-1/TRBV3-2
CASSRDYSNIQYF TGTGCCAGCAGCCGGGACTATTCAAACATTCAGTACTTC TRBJ2-4 - TRBD2 TRBV3-1/TRBV3-2
CASSQPYTEAFF TGTGCCAGCAGCCAACCGTACACTGAAGCTTTCTTT TRBJ1-1 - - TRBV4-2
CATSRGNRGETQYF TGTGCCACCAGCAGAGGGAACAGGGGAGAGACCCAGTACTTC TRBJ2-5 - TRBD1 TRBV15
CASSLAQGFYNEQFF TGTGCCAGCAGCTTGGCACAGGGGTTTTACAATGAGCAGTTCTTC TRBJ2-1 - TRBD1 TRBV7-9
CAISESWTGGLNGYTF TGTGCCATCAGTGAGAGTTGGACAGGGGGTCTAAACGGCTACACCTTC TRBJ1-2 - TRBD1 TRBV10-3
CASSQLGQGYEQYF TGTGCCAGCAGCCAACTGGGACAGGGTTACGAGCAGTACTTC TRBJ2-7 - TRBD1 TRBV5-8
CASKAGVWDYGYTF TGTGCCAGCAAGGCAGGGGTTTGGGACTATGGCTACACCTTC TRBJ1-2 once - TRBV6-4
CAWSPGLPGSDTQYF TGTGCCTGGAGTCCAGGACTACCCGGATCAGATACGCAGTATTTT TRBJ2-3 - - TRBV30
CASSPDWGETQYF TGTGCCAGCAGCCCGGACTGGGGAGAGACCCAGTACTTC TRBJ2-5 - - TRBV5-4
CASSPDRDSWILEKLFF TGTGCCAGCAGCCCCGACCGGGACAGCTGGATTCTTGAAAAACTGTTTTTT TRBJ1-4 - TRBD1 TRBV7-9
CASTYSNYGYTF TGTGCCAGTACCTATTCTAACTATGGCTACACCTTC TRBJ1-2 - - TRBV19
CATGTGTGYTF TGTGCCACCGGGACGGGAACCGGCTACACCTTC TRBJ1-2 - - TRBV6-5
CASSLVATGELFF TGTGCCAGCAGCTTAGTGGCCACCGGGGAGCTGTTTTTT TRBJ2-2 - - TRBV7-3
CASSLQGGGPQHF TGTGCCAGCAGCCTACAGGGAGGCGGGCCCCAGCATTTT TRBJ1-5 - - TRBV28
CASSDRPAYEQYF TGCGCCAGCAGTGACCGGCCGGCCTACGAGCAGTACTTC TRBJ2-7 - - TRBV10-1